The source of this T cell receptor (beta chain) is a study of blood T cell repertoires in COVID-19. Study details: Spain, Italy and the United States supplied samples that represented acute and convalescent COVID-19. T cells, B-cell-depleted T cells, or PBMCs supplied cDNA or gDNA.

The V end was cut by 1 base, the J end by 3 bases, with 12 bases between. Looked up from germline, CDR1 is SGHVS and CDR2 is FNYEAQ. The CDR3 runs to 15 residues. Assay: immunoSEQ multiplex PCR; the TCRdb copy retains only in-frame clones and omits some. The table lists 160,000 or so clones, about 85% of them singletons. The sequenced sample consisted of peripheral blood. The chain has TRBV7-6 and TRBJ2-5, with D perhaps TRBD2 (5 bases). This TCR was recovered from a middle-aged man with acute or convalescent COVID-19. DNA for the CDR3: TGTGCCAGCAGCTTAGGGACTTCTCCGAAAGAGACCCAGTACTTC. Amino acid sequence: CASSLGTSPKETQYF.